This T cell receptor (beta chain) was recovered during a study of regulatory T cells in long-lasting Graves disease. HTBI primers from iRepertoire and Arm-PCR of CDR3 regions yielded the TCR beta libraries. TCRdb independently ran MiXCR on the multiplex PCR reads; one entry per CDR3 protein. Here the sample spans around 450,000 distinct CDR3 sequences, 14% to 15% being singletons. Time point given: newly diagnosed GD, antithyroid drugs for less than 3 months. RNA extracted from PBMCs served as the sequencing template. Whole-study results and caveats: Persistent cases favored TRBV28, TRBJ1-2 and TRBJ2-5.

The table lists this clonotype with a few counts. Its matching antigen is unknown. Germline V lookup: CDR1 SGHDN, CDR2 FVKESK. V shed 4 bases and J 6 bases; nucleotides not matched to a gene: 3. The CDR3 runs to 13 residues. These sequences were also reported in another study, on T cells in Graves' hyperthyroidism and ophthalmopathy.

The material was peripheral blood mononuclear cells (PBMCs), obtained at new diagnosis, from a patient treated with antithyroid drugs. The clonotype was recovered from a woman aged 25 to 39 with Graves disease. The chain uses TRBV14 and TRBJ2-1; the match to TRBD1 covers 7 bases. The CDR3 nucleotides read TGTGCCAGCAGCCCCGGGACAGTCAATGAGCAGTTCTTC. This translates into CASSPGTVNEQFF.